Following are 24 T cell receptor beta chains from one sample sequenced in a study of control samples from healthy donors and cancer patients. Clones were read by immunoSEQ multiplex PCR, and TCRdb kept only the in-frame ones, dropping some. The data contain roughly 150,000 clones, approximately 88% of them seen just once; the ten biggest clones take up around 4.9%. Sequences were obtained from blood. These receptors originate from a man aged 30 to 39 in good health.

CDR3 DNA: TGCAGCGTTGTAGCGGGAGTAAACGAGCAGTACTTC. Residues: CSVVAGVNEQYF. This chain links TRBV29-1 with TRBJ2-7, with 9 bases matching TRBD2. The CDR3 covers 12 residues. Germline loops: CDR1 SQVTM, CDR2 ANQGSEA. The junction had 3 bases not matched to a gene; V was cut back by 4 bases and J by 5 bases.

The chain employs TRBV11-3 and TRBJ2-7; 11 nucleotides agree with TRBD2. This CDR3 has 16 amino acids. Germline V lookup: CDR1 SGHNT, CDR2 YENEEA. J gave up 2 bases and V 4 bases, and 7 bases lay outside the gene matches. The CDR3 loop is CASSWGGTSGTYEQYF. CDR3 DNA sequence: TGTGCCAGCAGCTGGGGTGGGACTAGCGGTACCTACGAGCAGTACTTC.

The chain combines TRBV7-3 with TRBJ2-7, with 9 bases fitting TRBD1. Trimming took 4 bases from V and 5 from J; bases not matched to a gene: 9. Per the germline V gene, CDR1 is SGHTA and CDR2 is FQGTGA. CDR3 length: 15 amino acids. The CDR3, as DNA: TGTGCCAGCAGCTCGACAGGGGGTCCCCTGGACGAGCAGTACTTC. Translating gives CASSSTGGPLDEQYF.

The chain combines TRBV27 with TRBJ2-1; the D gene is possibly TRBD2 (5 bases). Per germline, CDR1 MNHEY and CDR2 SMNVEV (reference sequence). The CDR3 is 15 residues long. V lost 4 bases to trimming and J lost 0 bases, with 10 bases between them. The DNA of the CDR3 is TGTGCCAGCAGTTACCGGGGTAGCTCCTACAATGAGCAGTTCTTC. Encoded protein: CASSYRGSSYNEQFF.

This clone was picked up one time. The chain links TRBV4-1 to TRBJ2-2; 7 positions match TRBD2. CDR3 size: 16 residues. From germline, CDR1 is MGHRA and CDR2 YSYEKL. V dropped 1 base and J dropped 0; count of bases not matched to a gene: 2. CDR3 nucleotides: TGCGCCAGCAGCCAAGGGAGCGGGACGAACACCGGGGAGCTGTTTTTT. Translation: CASSQGSGTNTGELFF.

The table lists this clone with a count of one. The V and J genes are TRBV7-8 and TRBJ2-3, with D maybe TRBD2 (5 bases). Germline V lookup: CDR1 SGHVS, CDR2 FQNEAQ. This CDR3 contains 13 residues. The V gene lost 3 bases and the J gene lost 5 bases, with 9 bases spanning the gap. This CDR3 is CASSFSAGDTQYF. The CDR3 bases are TGTGCCAGCAGCTTCTCCGCGGGAGATACGCAGTATTTT.

V is TRBV10-3 and J is TRBJ1-1, with D possibly TRBD1 on 6 matching bases. Trimming took 10 bases from V and 4 from J, leaving 19 bases between them. Germline V gene data show CDR1 as ENHRY and CDR2 as SYGVKD. The length of the CDR3 is 14 residues. The CDR3 reads CATSFKGGGTEAFF. CDR3 bases: TGTGCCACCAGCTTTAAGGGGGGAGGCACTGAAGCTTTCTTT.

The gene calls are TRBV3-1 (or the pseudogene TRBV3-2) and TRBJ2-5, with D unresolved. CDR3 length: 11 amino acids. In germline, CDR1 is LGHDT, CDR2 YNNKEL (reference sequence). The V and J ends lost 7 bases and 5 bases respectively, with 8 bases between them. The CDR3 loop is CASIERETQYF. CDR3 nucleotides: TGTGCCAGCATCGAACGCGAGACCCAGTACTTC.

The V call is TRBV6-2 or TRBV6-3, the J call TRBJ2-7, with TRBD2 matching 11 bases. Unmatched junction bases numbered 7, after V lost 5 bases and J lost 7 bases. Germline V CDR1 and CDR2: MNHEY, SVGEGT. The CDR3 loop spans 14 amino acids. Here the CDR3 DNA reads TGTGCCAGCAGTCCGTGGGGGACTAGCGGTGAGCAGTACTTC. Residues: CASSPWGTSGEQYF.

This chain connects TRBV11-2 to TRBJ2-7, with 9 bases aligning to TRBD2. This CDR3 comprises 17 residues. Trimming took 7 bases from V and 0 from J; bases not matched to a gene: 13. Germline CDR1 is SGHAT and CDR2 is FQNNGV. CDR3 in amino acids: CASTQGLAGLISYEQYF. CDR3 DNA: TGTGCCAGCACCCAGGGGCTAGCGGGACTAATCTCCTACGAGCAGTACTTC.

J is TRBJ2-1 and V is TRBV19; TRBD1 agrees at 7 bases. CDR1 and CDR2 from the germline V gene are LNHDA and SQIVND (reference sequence). Germline trimming cut 6 bases from V and 6 bases from J; bases unmatched to any gene: 11. The CDR3 has 15 residues. In nucleotides, the CDR3 is TGTGCCAGTAGCACTCGGACAGGCTACTCCAATGAGCAGTTCTTC. Its protein product is CASSTRTGYSNEQFF.

J is TRBJ2-3 and V is TRBV4-2; 8 nucleotides line up with TRBD1. The CDR3 is 14 residues long. V lost 3 bases to trimming and J lost 4 bases; unmatched junction nucleotides: 3. Germline values: CDR1 LGHNA, CDR2 YNFKEQ. This CDR3 is CASSQGTGPDTQYF. The CDR3 bases are TGTGCCAGCAGCCAGGGGACAGGTCCAGATACGCAGTATTTT.

The V call is TRBV29-1, the J call TRBJ1-2; no firm D call. This CDR3 contains 13 residues. Trimming removed 4 bases from V and 5 bases from J, with 14 bases in between. CDR1 SQVTM and CDR2 ANQGSEA come from the germline V gene. Here the CDR3 reads CSVVIALTYGYTF. CDR3 DNA sequence: TGCAGCGTTGTGATTGCGTTGACTTATGGCTACACCTTC.

The chain links TRBV9 to TRBJ1-1; weak D call: TRBD1 (5 bases). The V and J ends lost 4 bases and 3 bases respectively, with 16 bases between them. The CDR3 extends over 15 amino acids. The V gene's germline CDR1 is SGDLS and CDR2 YYNGEE. The CDR3 loop is CASSPKRDRHTEAFF. The CDR3 nucleotides are TGTGCCAGCAGCCCAAAACGGGACCGCCACACTGAAGCTTTCTTT.

V gene TRBV13 combines with J gene TRBJ2-2; 10 bases line up with TRBD2. V lost 0 bases to trimming and J lost 6 bases; unmatched junction nucleotides: 1. The germline gives CDR1 PRHDT, CDR2 FYEKMQ (reference sequence). The CDR3 is made up of 15 amino acids. The CDR3 sequence: CASSLGLAGSGELFF. CDR3 DNA: TGTGCCAGCAGCTTAGGACTAGCGGGGTCCGGGGAGCTGTTTTTT. Using reference TRBV13 and TRBJ2-2 for the parts outside the CDR3, the full variable domain is AAGVIQSPRHLIKEKRETATLKCYPIPRHDTVYWYQQGPGQDPQFLISFYEKMQSDKGSIPDRFSAQQFSDYHSELNMSSLELGDSALYFCASSLGLAGSGELFFGEGSRLTVL.

The chain links TRBV12-2 to TRBJ1-2. TRBV12-2 has pseudogene status. The CDR3 totals 15 residues. The CDR3 DNA reads TGTGCAAGTCGCGCTCTAAGAAGGTTCAACTATGGCTACACCTTC. Encoded protein: CASRALRRFNYGYTF.

This clone was found a few times. V usage is TRBV15 and J usage is TRBJ1-2; D unclear. The CDR3 sequence is 14 residues long. V was clipped by 0 bases and J by 4 bases, with 9 bases between them. Germline V gene data show CDR1 as LNHNV and CDR2 as YYDKDF (reference sequence). The CDR3 sequence: CATSRDVPSYGYTF. CDR3 in DNA: TGTGCCACCAGCAGAGATGTCCCATCCTATGGCTACACCTTC.

The chain has TRBV14 and TRBJ2-7, with 8 bases aligning to TRBD2. The germline V gene encodes CDR1 SGHDN and CDR2 FVKESK. The V segment lost 5 bases and the J segment 0 bases; nucleotides outside the gene matches: 9. The CDR3 sequence is 16 residues long. CDR3 sequence (DNA): TGTGCCAGCAGCTTTCTAGCGGGTGGGGGCTCCTACGAGCAGTACTTC. Its translation is CASSFLAGGGSYEQYF.

The chain is built from TRBV10-3 and TRBJ2-1, with 8 bases matching TRBD2. The CDR3 contains 17 residues. Germline values: CDR1 ENHRY, CDR2 SYGVKD. The ends lost 0 bases at V and 6 bases at J; junction bases unmatched: 10. As DNA, the CDR3 is TGTGCCATCAGTGAGTCTGGCGGGAGCGGGAGTTTCAATGAGCAGTTCTTC. Translated: CAISESGGSGSFNEQFF.

The V and J genes are TRBV12-5 and TRBJ1-1; 10 bases are a match to TRBD1. This CDR3 contains 18 residues. CDR1 is LGHNT, CDR2 FRNRAP, per germline. Trimming at V came to 1 base and at J to 4 bases, leaving 12 bases not matched to a gene. The CDR3, as DNA: TGTGCTAGTGGTTTGGCAACGTCGGGACAGGGGTTCGGCACTGAAGCTTTCTTT. It yields the protein CASGLATSGQGFGTEAFF.

This clone was detected only once. This chain connects TRBV7-2 to TRBJ2-7; D is tentatively TRBD1 or TRBD2 (5 bases each). Between the trimmed V and J ends, which lost 3 bases and 7 bases, there was a span of 16 bases. The germline V gene encodes CDR1 SGHTA and CDR2 FQGNSA. This CDR3 is built from 14 residues. This chain's CDR3 is CASSFQRDREEQYF. Here the CDR3 DNA reads TGTGCCAGCAGCTTCCAAAGGGACCGCGAGGAGCAGTACTTC.

The CDR3 here is CASSTLFFSGGQETQYF. CDR3 coding DNA: TGTGCCAGTAGTACCCTCTTCTTTAGCGGGGGGCAAGAGACCCAGTACTTC. The chain joins TRBV19 to TRBJ2-5; 10 bases match TRBD2. The CDR3 length is 17 residues. The V gene's germline CDR1 is LNHDA and CDR2 SQIVND (reference sequence). V gave up 4 bases and J gave up 2 bases; unmatched junction bases: 10.

As DNA, the CDR3 is TGCAGCGTAGCGGCGGACAACAAAAACATTCAGTACTTC. Its protein is CSVAADNKNIQYF. V usage is TRBV29-1 and J usage is TRBJ2-4, with D perhaps matching TRBD1 or TRBD2 (5 bases each). The V gene's germline CDR1 is SQVTM and CDR2 ANQGSEA. The CDR3 is made up of 13 amino acids. V lost 6 bases, J lost 3 bases, and 12 bases lay in between. Full variable domain (missing parts from reference TRBV29-1 and TRBJ2-4): SAVISQKPSRDICQRGTSLTIQCQVDSQVTMMFWYRQQPGQSLTLIATANQGSEATYESGFVIDKFPISRPNLTFSTLTVSNMSPEDSSIYLCSVAADNKNIQYFGAGTRLSVL.

The chain carries TRBV5-1 and TRBJ2-5, with 11 bases lining up with TRBD1. Germline values: CDR1 SGHRS, CDR2 YFSETQ. V was clipped by 2 bases and J by 0 bases; unmatched bases: 6. The CDR3 is 17 residues long. DNA for the CDR3: TGCGCCAGCAGCTTTGGGACAGGGGGAACGTACCAAGAGACCCAGTACTTC. This gives the protein CASSFGTGGTYQETQYF.